This TCR beta chain was documented in a study of cytomegalovirus exposure and HLA in healthy donors. Profiled with immunoSEQ multiplex PCR; TCRdb holds only in-frame clones, not every one. The table shows some 350,000 clones, with around 90% occurring only once. Points on this clone: Its antigen is as yet unknown. Other DNA variants within this sample encode the same CDR3.

Study-wide points: Cytomegalovirus association was assigned to about 180 TCR beta chains.

The CDR3 length is 13 residues. Trimming left V 3 bases short and J 4 bases short, with 4 bases between. CDR1 and CDR2 from the germline V gene are MNHEY and SMNVEV (reference sequence). The J gene is TRBJ2-6, the V gene TRBV27; the D is unclear. Source material: PBMCs. The origin of this receptor is a woman aged 25 to 39 in good health and CMV-seropositive. The CDR3 nucleotides are TGTGCCAGCAGTTTTACCGGGGCCAACGTCCTGACTTTC. Its protein product is CASSFTGANVLTF.